This T cell receptor beta chain was documented in a study of blood T cell repertoires in COVID-19. Study background: From T cells, B-cell-depleted T cells, or PBMCs came the material, which was cDNA or gDNA.

Method: immunoSEQ multiplex PCR; TCRdb's copy keeps in-frame clones and lacks some. The data show tens of thousands of clones, around 80% seen once. CDR3 length: 15 residues. V lost 7 bases to trimming and J lost 0 bases, with 16 bases between them. Germline CDR1 is MDHEN and CDR2 is SYDVKM. V usage is TRBV28 and J usage is TRBJ2-7; perhaps TRBD1 as D (6 bases). Sequenced sample: peripheral blood. The receptor's source is a woman aged 80 or older with active or convalescent COVID-19. As DNA, the CDR3 is TGTGCCAGCACTGGGGGTAAGGGGGTCTCCTACGAGCAGTACTTC. As protein: CASTGGKGVSYEQYF.